This TCR beta chain was profiled in a study of T cells after yellow fever vaccination. Whole-study results and caveats: By day 5 rather than day 15, the secondary response had peaked, though it was weaker. A small share of clonotypes appeared in both CD4 and CD8 compartments. Clones from primary vaccination mostly reappeared after the booster (over 95% CD4, about 85% CD8).

The CDR3 covers 14 residues. The germline V gene has CDR1 KGHDR and CDR2 SFDVKD. Trimming at V came to 3 bases and at J to 6 bases, leaving 4 bases not matched to a gene. As for this clonotype: The antigen is unknown.

Using its own MiXCR run on the 5' RACE reads, TCRdb lists one record per CDR3 protein. Among under 500,000 distinct CDR3 sequences listed, around 19% were seen once. The sequence came from a man in his late teens or twenties who received the YFV17D yellow fever vaccine. This chain uses TRBV24-1 with TRBJ2-1; 7 bases map to TRBD2. This material consisted of PBMCs, taken before the yellow fever booster vaccination. In nucleotides, the CDR3 is TGTGCCACCAGTGATGGGGACTACTCCAATGAGCAGTTCTTC. Residues: CATSDGDYSNEQFF.